This T cell receptor beta chain is from a study of blood T cells in healthy people across ages. Broader study findings: Age showed a roughly linear inverse relationship with TCR beta diversity per million T cells. Fewer expanded clones and more diversity marked long-lived versus aged donors.

Through a sample-barcoded 5' primer and a J-beta primer mix, a second PCR was run for about 6 to 11 cycles. TCRdb called the 5' RACE reads again in MiXCR, with one record for every CDR3 protein. The sample contains 2 million or so distinct CDR3 sequences, roughly 50% of which appear only once. Worth noting for this clonotype: Antigen: not known.

V lost 6 bases and J lost 2, with 18 bases in between. The CDR3 totals 15 residues. CDR1 DFQATT and CDR2 SNEGSKA come from the germline V gene (reference sequence). Per-sample PBMC isolation yielded at least 6.5 million cells. The specimen sequenced was blood. The V call is TRBV20-1, the J call TRBJ2-3; TRBD2 might be the D (5 bases). The sequence was collected from a woman between 40 and 55 years old in good health. CDR3: CSATNGRGYTDTQYF. CDR3 nucleotide sequence: TGCAGTGCCACCAACGGACGGGGATACACAGATACGCAGTATTTT.